The rows below give T cell receptor beta chains drawn from one sample of a study of PD-L1 blockade in urothelial cancer. Profiled with immunoSEQ multiplex PCR; TCRdb holds only in-frame clones, not every one. Of 15,000 to 20,000 clones listed, around 90% were seen once; the top ten hold 5.9%. Sequencing was performed on PBMCs, taken around atezolizumab (anti-PD-L1) treatment. These receptors originate from a man aged 45-65 years with urothelial cancer. Both conserved end residues are part of each CDR3. D genes are given only for firm matches. Clone size is shown for a subset of rows, as once, few, many or a class of expanded clone.

CDR3,DNA,V,D,size,J
CASSSDLGQRSELFF,TGTGCCAGCAGCTCCGACCTGGGACAGCGGAGTGAACTGTTTTTT,TRBV2,TRBD1,-,TRBJ1-4
CASSLVGGGNTIYF,TGTGCCAGCAGCTTAGTAGGGGGAGGAAACACCATATATTTT,TRBV13,-,-,TRBJ1-3
CASSSDRDYSRGEQFF,TGTGCCAGCAGCTCAGACCGGGACTACAGTCGGGGGGAGCAGTTCTTC,TRBV9,TRBD2,once,TRBJ2-1
CASSLASNEQFF,TGTGCCAGCAGCTTAGCCAGCAATGAGCAGTTCTTC,TRBV11-3,-,-,TRBJ2-1
CASSPGTRGRRSF,TGTGCCAGCAGTCCCGGGACTAGGGGACGTCGGTCGTTT,TRBV27,TRBD2,-,TRBJ2-3
CASSLFQGVWNTEAFF,TGTGCCAGCAGTTTATTTCAGGGGGTGTGGAACACTGAAGCTTTCTTT,TRBV28,TRBD1,-,TRBJ1-1
CASSSRLAGSSYNEQFF,TGTGCCAGCAGCTCCAGACTAGCGGGATCCTCCTACAATGAGCAGTTCTTC,TRBV5-6,TRBD2,-,TRBJ2-1
CASSFLSMGFFQPQHF,TGTGCCAGCAGTTTCCTTTCAATGGGCTTTTTTCAGCCCCAGCATTTT,TRBV6-7,-,once,TRBJ1-5
CASSRDRGSEQYF,TGTGCCAGCAGCCGGGACAGGGGGTCCGAGCAGTACTTC,TRBV2,TRBD1,-,TRBJ2-7
CASSARDSYEQYF,TGTGCCAGCTCAGCGCGGGACAGCTACGAGCAGTACTTC,TRBV18,-,-,TRBJ2-7
CASSIDPPSGGLYNEQFF,TGTGCCAGTAGTATAGATCCCCCTAGCGGGGGTCTCTACAATGAGCAGTTCTTC,TRBV19,TRBD2,-,TRBJ2-1
CASSEYQDFYGYTF,TGTGCCAGCAGTGAATATCAGGATTTCTATGGCTACACCTTC,TRBV25-1,-,-,TRBJ1-2
CASSYSGLGGDQPQHF,TGTGCCAGCAGTTACTCGGGACTCGGAGGGGATCAGCCCCAGCATTTT,TRBV6-5,-,-,TRBJ1-5
CASSFSGRVSYEQYF,TGCGCCAGCAGCTTTAGCGGGAGGGTCTCCTACGAGCAGTACTTC,TRBV5-1,TRBD2,-,TRBJ2-7
CASNPYRGDTEAFF,TGTGCCAGCAACCCTTATAGAGGTGACACTGAAGCTTTCTTT,TRBV27,-,-,TRBJ1-1
CASSFAGVENIQYF,TGTGCCAGCAGCTTTGCGGGGGTGGAAAACATTCAGTACTTC,TRBV9,TRBD2,-,TRBJ2-4
CASSFSGGYGYTF,TGTGCCAGCAGTTTCTCAGGGGGCTATGGCTACACCTTC,TRBV27,TRBD1,-,TRBJ1-2
CASSPLAGGTDTQYF,TGTGCCAGCAGCCCATTAGCGGGTGGGACAGATACGCAGTATTTT,TRBV7-9,TRBD2,once,TRBJ2-3
CAAGKGAVYYGYTF,TGTGCCGCCGGTAAGGGGGCGGTTTACTATGGCTACACCTTC,TRBV19,TRBD1,-,TRBJ1-2
CASSLSGFNQPQHF,TGTGCCAGCAGCTTAAGCGGGTTCAATCAGCCCCAGCATTTT,TRBV7-9,-,few,TRBJ1-5
CASSQEGTTGELFF,TGTGCCAGCAGCCAAGAGGGGACAACCGGGGAGCTGTTTTTT,TRBV4-2,-,-,TRBJ2-2
CASSPQTGIDEQYF,TGTGCCAGCTCACCACAAACGGGGATCGACGAGCAGTACTTC,TRBV18,-,-,TRBJ2-7
CASSSPTGTARGGYTF,TGTGCCAGCAGCTCTCCCACCGGGACAGCCCGCGGGGGCTACACCTTC,TRBV5-5,TRBD1,-,TRBJ1-2
CASSRLSPTNEKLFF,TGTGCCAGCAGTCGACTATCCCCAACTAATGAAAAACTGTTTTTT,TRBV27,-,once,TRBJ1-4
CASSLAGANTGELFF,TGCGCCAGCAGCTTGGCAGGGGCTAACACCGGGGAGCTGTTTTTT,TRBV5-1,-,-,TRBJ2-2
CAWSVGNQLITDTQYF,TGTGCCTGGAGCGTCGGGAACCAACTTATCACAGATACGCAGTATTTT,TRBV30,-,-,TRBJ2-3
CASSSPGYEQYF,TGTGCCAGCAGCTCCCCGGGCTACGAGCAGTACTTC,TRBV5-4,-,-,TRBJ2-7
CASSPTDYSHEQFF,TGTGCCAGCAGCCCCACAGACTATTCCCATGAGCAGTTCTTC,TRBV11-3,-,-,TRBJ2-1
CASSPMTGSGSGNTIYF,TGCGCCAGCAGCCCCATGACAGGGAGTGGATCTGGAAACACCATATATTTT,TRBV4-1,TRBD1,-,TRBJ1-3
CASSRGNSGNTIYF,TGTGCCAGCAGCCGAGGGAACTCTGGAAACACCATATATTTT,TRBV7-2,-,-,TRBJ1-3
CASSEGDREETQYF,TGTGCCAGCAGTGAAGGGGACAGGGAAGAGACCCAGTACTTC,TRBV25-1,TRBD1,-,TRBJ2-5
CSVVSGTLNTEAFF,TGCAGCGTTGTAAGTGGCACACTGAACACTGAAGCTTTCTTT,TRBV29-1,-,-,TRBJ1-1
CASAYRQGYYEQYF,TGTGCCAGCGCCTATCGACAGGGTTACTACGAGCAGTACTTC,TRBV6-1,TRBD1,-,TRBJ2-7
CASSGPLAGVQTGRSYNEQFF,TGTGCCAGCAGTGGGCCACTAGCGGGAGTCCAAACCGGTCGGTCCTACAATGAGCAGTTCTTC,TRBV2,TRBD2,-,TRBJ2-1
CASSLAGGNEQYF,TGCGCCAGCAGCTTGGCCGGGGGGAACGAGCAGTACTTC,TRBV5-1,TRBD2,-,TRBJ2-7
CASSVDPHYDLAKNIQYF,TGTGCCAGCAGCGTAGATCCCCACTATGACCTAGCCAAAAACATTCAGTACTTC,TRBV9,-,-,TRBJ2-4
CASMGKLAPHEQYF,TGTGCCAGTATGGGGAAGCTAGCGCCCCACGAGCAGTACTTC,TRBV19,-,few,TRBJ2-7
CASSSGTSAADTQYF,TGTGCCAGCAGCTCCGGGACTAGCGCGGCGGATACGCAGTATTTT,TRBV6-5,TRBD2,-,TRBJ2-3
CASSLYGGPQHF,TGTGCCAGCAGCTTGTACGGGGGGCCCCAGCATTTT,TRBV5-4,-,few,TRBJ1-5
CASGLVVAGGVAKNIQYF,TGTGCTAGTGGTTTGGTGGTCGCGGGAGGGGTAGCCAAAAACATTCAGTACTTC,TRBV12-5,TRBD2,-,TRBJ2-4
CASSHSGRAPFGANVLTF,TGTGCCAGTAGTCATAGCGGGAGGGCCCCATTTGGGGCCAACGTCCTGACTTTC,TRBV19,TRBD2,-,TRBJ2-6
CASSTGTGVRGYTF,TGTGCCAGCAGCACCGGGACAGGGGTCCGTGGCTACACCTTC,TRBV6-5,TRBD1,-,TRBJ1-2
CASSYRSGSSYEQYF,TGTGCCAGCAGTTACCGTAGCGGTTCTTCCTACGAGCAGTACTTC,TRBV6-5,-,-,TRBJ2-7
CASSSGGTSYNEQFF,TGTGCCAGCAGCTCAGGGGGGACTTCTTACAATGAGCAGTTCTTC,TRBV11-2,-,-,TRBJ2-1
CASSLGQGVGGYTF,TGTGCCAGCAGTTTGGGGCAGGGGGTAGGTGGCTACACCTTC,TRBV28,TRBD1,-,TRBJ1-2
CASSQEAGYGYTF,TGTGCCAGCAGCCAAGAGGCAGGGTATGGCTACACCTTC,TRBV14,-,once,TRBJ1-2
CSVLAGGSGANVLTF,TGCAGCGTTCTAGCGGGAGGGTCTGGGGCCAACGTCCTGACTTTC,TRBV29-1,TRBD2,-,TRBJ2-6
CASSQDSYSTDTQYF,TGCGCCAGCAGCCAGGACAGCTATAGCACAGATACGCAGTATTTT,TRBV5-1,-,few,TRBJ2-3
CASSYSAGINYGYTF,TGTGCCAGCAGTTACTCGGCAGGGATTAACTATGGCTACACCTTC,TRBV6-5,-,-,TRBJ1-2
CASSRAAGGEPQHF,TGCGCCAGCAGCCGCGCGGCAGGGGGTGAGCCCCAGCATTTT,TRBV5-1,TRBD1,-,TRBJ1-5
CASSRTSGGYDETQYF,TGTGCCAGCAGCCGGACTAGCGGGGGGTATGATGAGACCCAGTACTTC,TRBV5-4,TRBD2,-,TRBJ2-5
CAWSVWRGETQYF,TGTGCCTGGAGTGTATGGCGGGGGGAGACCCAGTACTTC,TRBV30,TRBD2,-,TRBJ2-5
CASSGTAGRVTEAFF,TGTGCCAGCAGTGGAACAGCGGGTAGGGTAACTGAAGCTTTCTTT,TRBV27,-,-,TRBJ1-1
CASSAPLQGNEQFF,TGTGCCAGCAGCGCCCCCCTACAGGGGAATGAGCAGTTCTTC,TRBV9,TRBD1,-,TRBJ2-1
CAWSSQGRENEQFF,TGTGCCTGGTCCTCACAGGGCAGGGAAAATGAGCAGTTCTTC,TRBV30,-,-,TRBJ2-1
CASSPTSGGVQETQYF,TGTGCCAGCTCACCTACTAGCGGGGGAGTTCAAGAGACCCAGTACTTC,TRBV18,TRBD2,-,TRBJ2-5
CASSEVSSYEQYF,TGTGCCAGCAGTGAGGTCAGCTCCTACGAGCAGTACTTC,TRBV2,-,-,TRBJ2-7
CASSYSRPGSNQPQHF,TGTGCCAGCAGTTACTCCAGGCCTGGCAGCAATCAGCCCCAGCATTTT,TRBV6-6,-,-,TRBJ1-5